This TCR beta chain was found in a study of OX40 agonist ivuxolimab in advanced cancers. Whole-study context: Age averaged about 62 years (range about 20 to 80), and more than 80% were male. The study's findings and limits: Low normalized T-cell clonal expansion also characterized some of the nonresponders. The CD4+ and CD8+ T cells in the blood had expanded clonally by week 6 at 0.1 to 3.0 mg/kg. More expanded clones were found, on average, in CD8+ than in CD4+ T cells.

This CDR3 is built from 13 residues. In germline, CDR1 is SEHNR, CDR2 FQNEAQ (reference sequence). V was clipped by 1 base and J by 6 bases, with 7 bases between them. The method was immunoSEQ multiplex PCR; TCRdb's version includes in-frame clones alone and lacks a portion of them. The sample records over 70,000 clones, approximately 90% being singletons. Worth noting for this clone: Its target is not known.

The receptor was derived from an adult with an advanced solid tumor such as melanoma, head and neck, liver or kidney cancer. The J gene is TRBJ2-1, the V gene TRBV7-9; D remains unclear. The source material was CD4+ or CD8+ T cells sorted from blood, sampled in a trial of the OX40 agonist ivuxolimab. CDR3 bases: TGTGCCAGCAGCTTAGAGAATGGCAATGAGCAGTTCTTC. This translates into CASSLENGNEQFF. Looking up the rest from reference TRBV7-9 and TRBJ2-1 gives the full variable domain: DTGVSQNPRHKITKRGQNVTFRCDPISEHNRLYWYRQTLGQGPEFLTYFQNEAQLEKSRLLSDRFSAERPKGSFSTLEIQRTEQGDSAMYLCASSLENGNEQFFGPGTRLTVL.